This T cell receptor (beta chain) is drawn from a study of blood T cell repertoires in COVID-19. For the study at large: Donors in the United States, Italy and Spain gave samples during acute or convalescent COVID-19. T cells, B-cell-depleted T cells, or PBMCs supplied cDNA or gDNA.

The CDR3 has 16 amino acids. Germline V gene lookup returns CDR1 LGHDT and CDR2 YNNKEL (reference sequence). J gave up 8 bases and V 4 bases, and 8 bases lay outside the gene matches. Many counts were recorded for this clone. Using immunoSEQ multiplex PCR, the repertoire was profiled, and TCRdb retains in-frame clones only, with some absent. The sample has more than 110,000 clones, around four fifths seen once. The sequence derives from a woman aged 80 or older with acute or convalescent COVID-19. Sequencing was performed on peripheral blood. The chain employs TRBV3-1 (or the pseudogene TRBV3-2) and TRBJ2-1; 13 nucleotides align to TRBD2. The CDR3 loop reads CASSRKGTSGIHEQFF. For the CDR3, the DNA is TGTGCCAGCAGCCGAAAAGGGACTAGCGGGATTCATGAGCAGTTCTTC.